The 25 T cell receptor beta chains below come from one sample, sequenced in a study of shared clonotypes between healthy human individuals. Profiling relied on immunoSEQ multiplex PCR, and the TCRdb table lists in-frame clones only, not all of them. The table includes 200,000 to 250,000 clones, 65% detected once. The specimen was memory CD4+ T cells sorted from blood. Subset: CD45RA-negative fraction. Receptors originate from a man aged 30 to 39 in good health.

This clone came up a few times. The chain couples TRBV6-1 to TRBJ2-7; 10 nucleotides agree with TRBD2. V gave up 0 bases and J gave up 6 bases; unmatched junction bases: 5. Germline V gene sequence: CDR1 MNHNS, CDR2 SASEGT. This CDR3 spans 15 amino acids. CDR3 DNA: TGTGCCAGCAGTGAAGCGCGTCTAGCGGGAGCCGAGCAGTACTTC. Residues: CASSEARLAGAEQYF.

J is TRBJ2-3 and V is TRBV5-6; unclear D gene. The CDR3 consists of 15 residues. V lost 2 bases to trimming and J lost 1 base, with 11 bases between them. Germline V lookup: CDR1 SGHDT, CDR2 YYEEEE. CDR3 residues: CASSLYGPRTDTQYF. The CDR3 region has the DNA TGTGCCAGCAGCTTATACGGGCCCCGCACAGATACGCAGTATTTT.

CDR3 DNA sequence: TGCGCCAGCAGCTCGAGACAAACCCCGAACACTGAAGCTTTCTTT. This gives the protein CASSSRQTPNTEAFF. This chain uses TRBV5-1 with TRBJ1-1; D remains ambiguous. V lost 3 bases and J lost 1, with 13 bases in between. The CDR3 extends over 15 amino acids. The V gene's germline CDR1 is SGHRS and CDR2 YFSETQ.

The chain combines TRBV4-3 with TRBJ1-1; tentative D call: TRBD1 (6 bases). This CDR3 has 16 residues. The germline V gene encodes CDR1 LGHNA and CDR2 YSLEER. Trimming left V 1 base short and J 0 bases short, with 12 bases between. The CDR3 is CASSQGNRAMNTEAFF. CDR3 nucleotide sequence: TGCGCCAGCAGCCAAGGGAACAGGGCCATGAACACTGAAGCTTTCTTT.

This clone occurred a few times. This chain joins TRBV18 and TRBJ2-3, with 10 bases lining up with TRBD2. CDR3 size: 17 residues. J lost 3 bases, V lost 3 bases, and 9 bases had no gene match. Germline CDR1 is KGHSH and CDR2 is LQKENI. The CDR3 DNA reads TGTGCCAGCTCACCCAAAGCGGGAGGGTGGAGAACAGATACGCAGTATTTT. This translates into CASSPKAGGWRTDTQYF.

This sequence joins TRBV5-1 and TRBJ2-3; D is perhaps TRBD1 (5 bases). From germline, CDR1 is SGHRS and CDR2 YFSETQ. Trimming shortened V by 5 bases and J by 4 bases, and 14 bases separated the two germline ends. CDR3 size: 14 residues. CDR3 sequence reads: CASSPVGVADTQYF. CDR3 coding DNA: TGCGCCAGCAGTCCCGTAGGGGTAGCAGATACGCAGTATTTT.

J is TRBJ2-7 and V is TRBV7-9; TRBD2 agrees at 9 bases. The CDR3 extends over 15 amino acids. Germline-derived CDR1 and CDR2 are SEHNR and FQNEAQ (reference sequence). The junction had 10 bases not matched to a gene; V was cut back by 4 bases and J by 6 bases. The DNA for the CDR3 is TGTGCCAGCAGCTCCCTAGCCGGGACTAGCAGCGAGCAGTACTTC. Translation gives CASSSLAGTSSEQYF.

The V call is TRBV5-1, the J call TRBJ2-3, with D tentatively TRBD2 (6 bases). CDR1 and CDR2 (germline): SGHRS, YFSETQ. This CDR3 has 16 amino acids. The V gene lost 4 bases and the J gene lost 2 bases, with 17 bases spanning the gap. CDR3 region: CASSPNPDYPTDTQYF. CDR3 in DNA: TGCGCCAGCAGCCCCAACCCGGACTACCCCACAGATACGCAGTATTTT.

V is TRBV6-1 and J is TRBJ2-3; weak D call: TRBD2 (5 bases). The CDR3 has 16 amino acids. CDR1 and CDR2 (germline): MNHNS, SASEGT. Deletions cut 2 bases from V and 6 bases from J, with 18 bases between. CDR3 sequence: CASSERSGFAWDTQYF. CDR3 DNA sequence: TGTGCCAGCAGTGAAAGGAGCGGCTTTGCGTGGGATACGCAGTATTTT.

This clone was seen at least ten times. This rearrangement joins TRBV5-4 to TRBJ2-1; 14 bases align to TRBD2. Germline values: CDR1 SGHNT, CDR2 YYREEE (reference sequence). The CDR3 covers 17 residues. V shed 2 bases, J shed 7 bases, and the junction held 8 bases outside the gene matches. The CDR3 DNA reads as TGTGCCAGCAGCTTTTCTCTTAGGACTAGCGGGAGGAATGAGCAGTTCTTC. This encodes CASSFSLRTSGRNEQFF.

The CDR3 region is CAISEGRSNEQYF. In DNA form, the CDR3 reads TGTGCCATCAGTGAGGGAAGGAGCAACGAGCAGTACTTC. J is TRBJ2-7 and V is TRBV10-3; D is uncertain. Germline V CDR1 and CDR2: ENHRY, SYGVKD. The CDR3 totals 13 residues. Trimming cost V 2 bases and J 5 bases, with 10 bases left between them.

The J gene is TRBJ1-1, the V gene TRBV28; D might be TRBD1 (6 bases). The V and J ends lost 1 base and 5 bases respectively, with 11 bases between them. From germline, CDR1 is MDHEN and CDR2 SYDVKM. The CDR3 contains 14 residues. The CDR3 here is CASSLLGGRTEAFF. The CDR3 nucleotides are TGTGCCAGCAGTTTATTAGGGGGTAGAACTGAAGCTTTCTTT. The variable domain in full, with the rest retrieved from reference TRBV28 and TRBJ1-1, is DVKVTQSSRYLVKRTGEKVFLECVQDMDHENMFWYRQDPGLGLRLIYFSYDVKMKEKGDIPEGYSVSREKKERFSLILESASTNQTSMYLCASSLLGGRTEAFFGQGTRLTVV.

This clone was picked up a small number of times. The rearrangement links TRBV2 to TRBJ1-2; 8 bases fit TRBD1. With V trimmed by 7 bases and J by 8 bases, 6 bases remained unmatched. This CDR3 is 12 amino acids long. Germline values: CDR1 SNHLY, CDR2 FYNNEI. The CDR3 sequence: CASITTGVGYTF. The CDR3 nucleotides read TGTGCCAGCATTACGACAGGGGTGGGCTACACCTTC. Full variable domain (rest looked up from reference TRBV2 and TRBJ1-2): EPEVTQTPSHQVTQMGQEVILRCVPISNHLYFYWYRQILGQKVEFLVSFYNNEISEKSEIFDDQFSVERPDGSNFTLKIRSTKLEDSAMYFCASITTGVGYTFGSGTRLTVV.

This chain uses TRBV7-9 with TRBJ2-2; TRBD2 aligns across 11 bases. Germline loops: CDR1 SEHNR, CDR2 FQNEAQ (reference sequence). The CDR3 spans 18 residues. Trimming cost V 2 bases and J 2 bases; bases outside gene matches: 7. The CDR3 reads CASSLPPRLAGNTGELFF. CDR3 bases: TGTGCCAGCAGCTTACCCCCTCGACTAGCGGGAAACACCGGGGAGCTGTTTTTT.

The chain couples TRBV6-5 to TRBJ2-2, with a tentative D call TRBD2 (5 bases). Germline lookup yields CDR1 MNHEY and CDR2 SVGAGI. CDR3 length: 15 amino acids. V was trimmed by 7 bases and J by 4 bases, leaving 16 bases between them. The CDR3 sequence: CASTGWEGFTGELFF. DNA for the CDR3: TGTGCCAGCACGGGATGGGAAGGGTTCACCGGGGAGCTGTTTTTT.

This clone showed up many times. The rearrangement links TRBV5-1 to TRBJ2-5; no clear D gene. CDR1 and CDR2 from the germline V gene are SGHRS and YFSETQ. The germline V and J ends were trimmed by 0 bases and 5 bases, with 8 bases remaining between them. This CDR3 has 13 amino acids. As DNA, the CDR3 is TGCGCCAGCAGCTTGGCCCCTCCGGAGACCCAGTACTTC. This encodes CASSLAPPETQYF.

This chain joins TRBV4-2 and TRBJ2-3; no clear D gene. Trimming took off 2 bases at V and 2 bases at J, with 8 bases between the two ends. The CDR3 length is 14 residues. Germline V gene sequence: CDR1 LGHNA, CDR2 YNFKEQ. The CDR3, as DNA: TGTGCCAGCAGCCAATCCTTTTTCACAGATACGCAGTATTTT. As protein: CASSQSFFTDTQYF.

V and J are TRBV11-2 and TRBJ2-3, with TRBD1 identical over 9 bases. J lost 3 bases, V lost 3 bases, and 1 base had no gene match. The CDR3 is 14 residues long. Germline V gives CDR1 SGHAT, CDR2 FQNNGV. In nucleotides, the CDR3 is TGTGCCAGCAGCTTTGGACAGGGGACAGATACGCAGTATTTT. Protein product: CASSFGQGTDTQYF.

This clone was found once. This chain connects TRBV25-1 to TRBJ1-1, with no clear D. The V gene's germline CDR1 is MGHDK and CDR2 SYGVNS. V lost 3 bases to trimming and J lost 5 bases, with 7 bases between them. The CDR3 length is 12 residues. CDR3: CASSDQKTEAFF. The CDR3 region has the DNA TGTGCCAGCAGTGACCAAAAAACTGAAGCTTTCTTT.

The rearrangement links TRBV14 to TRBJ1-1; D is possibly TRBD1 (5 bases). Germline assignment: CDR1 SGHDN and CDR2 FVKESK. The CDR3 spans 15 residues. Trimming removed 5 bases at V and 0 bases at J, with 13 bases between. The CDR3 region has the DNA TGTGCCAGCAGCTACGGGGGAACTATGAACACTGAAGCTTTCTTT. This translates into CASSYGGTMNTEAFF. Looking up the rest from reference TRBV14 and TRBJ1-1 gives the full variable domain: EAGVTQFPSHSVIEKGQTVTLRCDPISGHDNLYWYRRVMGKEIKFLLHFVKESKQDESGMPNNRFLAERTGGTYSTLKVQPAELEDSGVYFCASSYGGTMNTEAFFGQGTRLTVV.

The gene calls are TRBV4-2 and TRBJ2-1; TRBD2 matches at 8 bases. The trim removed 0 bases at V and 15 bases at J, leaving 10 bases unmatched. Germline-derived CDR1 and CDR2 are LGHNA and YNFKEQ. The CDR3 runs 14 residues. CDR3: CASSQDRGGLGWFF. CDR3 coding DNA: TGTGCCAGCAGCCAAGATCGGGGGGGCCTAGGGTGGTTCTTC.

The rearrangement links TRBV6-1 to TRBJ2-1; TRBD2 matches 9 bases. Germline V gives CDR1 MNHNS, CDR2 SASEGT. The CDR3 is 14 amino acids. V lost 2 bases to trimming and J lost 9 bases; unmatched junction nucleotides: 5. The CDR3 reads CASSESLAGTEQFF. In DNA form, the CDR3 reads TGTGCCAGCAGTGAATCCCTAGCGGGAACTGAGCAGTTCTTC.

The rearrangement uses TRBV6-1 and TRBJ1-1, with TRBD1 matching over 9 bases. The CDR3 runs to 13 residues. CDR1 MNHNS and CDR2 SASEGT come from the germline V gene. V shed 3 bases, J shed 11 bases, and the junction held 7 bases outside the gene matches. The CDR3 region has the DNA TGTGCCAGCAGTGAGAACAGGGGGCGTTTTGCTTTCTTT. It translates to CASSENRGRFAFF.

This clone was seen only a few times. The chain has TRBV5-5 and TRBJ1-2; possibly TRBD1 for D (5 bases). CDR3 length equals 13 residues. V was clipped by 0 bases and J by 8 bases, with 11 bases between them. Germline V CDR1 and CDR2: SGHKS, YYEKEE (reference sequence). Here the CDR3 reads CASSLAGPGGYTF. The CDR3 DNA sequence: TGTGCCAGCAGCTTGGCGGGGCCGGGAGGCTACACCTTC.

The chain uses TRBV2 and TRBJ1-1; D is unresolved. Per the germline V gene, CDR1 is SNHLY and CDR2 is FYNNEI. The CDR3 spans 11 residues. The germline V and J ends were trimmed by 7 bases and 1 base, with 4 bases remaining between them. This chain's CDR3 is CASMQNTEAFF. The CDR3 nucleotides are TGTGCCAGCATGCAGAACACTGAAGCTTTCTTT.